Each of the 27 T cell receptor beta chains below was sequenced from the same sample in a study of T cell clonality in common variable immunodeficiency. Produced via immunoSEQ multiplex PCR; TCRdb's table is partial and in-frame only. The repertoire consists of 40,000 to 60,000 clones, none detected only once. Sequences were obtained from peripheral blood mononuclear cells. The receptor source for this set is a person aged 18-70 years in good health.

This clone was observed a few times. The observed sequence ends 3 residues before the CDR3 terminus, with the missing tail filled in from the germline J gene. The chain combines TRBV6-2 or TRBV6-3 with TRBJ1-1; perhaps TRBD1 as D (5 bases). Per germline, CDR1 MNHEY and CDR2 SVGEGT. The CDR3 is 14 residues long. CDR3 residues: CASSYSIYRRQAFF. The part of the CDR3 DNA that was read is TGTGCCAGCAGTTACTCGATATACAGGCGCCAA.

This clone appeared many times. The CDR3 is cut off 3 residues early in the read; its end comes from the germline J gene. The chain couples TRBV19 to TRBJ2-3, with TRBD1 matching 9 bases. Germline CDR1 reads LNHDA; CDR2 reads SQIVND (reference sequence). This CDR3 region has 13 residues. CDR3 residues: CASRDRGQETQYF. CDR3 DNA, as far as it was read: TGTGCCAGTAGGGACAGGGGACAAGAGACG.

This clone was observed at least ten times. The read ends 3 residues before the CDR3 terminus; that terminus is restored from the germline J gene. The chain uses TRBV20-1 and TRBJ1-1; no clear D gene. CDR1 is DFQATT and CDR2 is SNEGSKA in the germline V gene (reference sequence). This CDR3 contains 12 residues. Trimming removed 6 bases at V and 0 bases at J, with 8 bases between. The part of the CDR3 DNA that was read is TGCAGTGCCACACACCTGAACACTGAA. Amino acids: CSATHLNTE. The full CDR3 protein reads CSATHLNTEAFF.

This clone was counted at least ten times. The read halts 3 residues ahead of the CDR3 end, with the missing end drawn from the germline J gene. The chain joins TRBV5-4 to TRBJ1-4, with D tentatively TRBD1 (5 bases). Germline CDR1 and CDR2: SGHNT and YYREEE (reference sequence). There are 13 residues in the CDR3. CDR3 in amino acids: CASSLSGANVLFF. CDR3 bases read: TGTGCCAGCAGCTTATCTGGGGCCAACGTA. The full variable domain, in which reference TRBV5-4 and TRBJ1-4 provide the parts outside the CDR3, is ETGVTQSPTHLIKTRGQQVTLRCSSQSGHNTVSWYQQALGQGPQFIFQYYREEENGRGNFPPRFSGLQFPNYSSELNVNALELDDSALYLCASSLSGANVLFFGSGTQLSVL.

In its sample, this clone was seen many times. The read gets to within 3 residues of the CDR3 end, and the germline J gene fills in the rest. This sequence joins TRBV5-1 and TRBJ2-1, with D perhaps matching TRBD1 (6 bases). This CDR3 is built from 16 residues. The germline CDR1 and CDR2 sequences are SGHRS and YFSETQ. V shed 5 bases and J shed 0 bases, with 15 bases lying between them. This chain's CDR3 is CASRQGSGSSYNEQFF. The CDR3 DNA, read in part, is TGCGCCAGCAGGCAGGGGAGCGGAAGCTCCTACAATGAG.

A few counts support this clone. The CDR3 spells CASSLAGQMNTEAFF. The part of the CDR3 DNA that was read is TGTGCCAGCAGCTTAGCGGGACAGATGAACACTGAA. This sequence joins TRBV7-2 and TRBJ1-1, with 7 positions matching TRBD1. The sequenced fragment ends 3 residues before the CDR3 boundary, so the rest is inferred from the germline J gene. The CDR3 spans 15 residues. Germline CDR1 reads SGHTA; CDR2 reads FQGNSA. V shed 0 bases, J shed 0 bases, and the junction held 1 base outside the gene matches.

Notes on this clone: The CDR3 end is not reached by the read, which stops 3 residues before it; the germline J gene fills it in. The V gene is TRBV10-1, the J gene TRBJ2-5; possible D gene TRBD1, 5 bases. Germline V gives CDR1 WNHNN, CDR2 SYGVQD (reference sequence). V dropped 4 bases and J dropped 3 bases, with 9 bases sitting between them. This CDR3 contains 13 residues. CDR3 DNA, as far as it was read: TGCGCCAGCAGTGGTAGGGGAAAAGAGACC. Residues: CASSGRGKET. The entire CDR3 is CASSGRGKETQYF.

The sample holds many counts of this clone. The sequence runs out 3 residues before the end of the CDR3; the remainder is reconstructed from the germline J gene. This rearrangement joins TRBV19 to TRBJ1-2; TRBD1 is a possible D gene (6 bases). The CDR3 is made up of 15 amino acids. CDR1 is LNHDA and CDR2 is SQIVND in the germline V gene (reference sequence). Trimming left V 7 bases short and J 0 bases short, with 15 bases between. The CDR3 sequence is CASNRPAGANYGYTF. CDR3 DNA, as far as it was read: TGTGCCAGTAACCGCCCCGCAGGGGCTAACTATGGC. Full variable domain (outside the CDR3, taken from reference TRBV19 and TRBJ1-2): DGGITQSPKYLFRKEGQNVTLSCEQNLNHDAMYWYRQDPGQGLRLIYYSQIVNDFQKGDIAEGYSVSREKKESFPLTVTSAQKNPTAFYLCASNRPAGANYGYTFGSGTRLTVV.

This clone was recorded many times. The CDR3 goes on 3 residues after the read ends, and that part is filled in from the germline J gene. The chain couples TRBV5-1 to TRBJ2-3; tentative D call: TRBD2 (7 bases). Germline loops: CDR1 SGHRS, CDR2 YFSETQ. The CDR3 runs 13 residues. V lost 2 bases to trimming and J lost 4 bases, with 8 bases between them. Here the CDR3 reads CASSLGGADTQYF. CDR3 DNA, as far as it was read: TGCGCCAGCAGCTTAGGGGGGGCAGATACG.

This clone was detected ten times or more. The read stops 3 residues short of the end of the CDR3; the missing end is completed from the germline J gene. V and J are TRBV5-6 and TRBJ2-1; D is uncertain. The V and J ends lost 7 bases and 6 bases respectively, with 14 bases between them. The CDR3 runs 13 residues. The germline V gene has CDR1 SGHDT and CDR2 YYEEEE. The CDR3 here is CASQTGPGNEQFF. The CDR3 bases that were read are TGTGCCAGCCAAACGGGTCCGGGCAATGAG.

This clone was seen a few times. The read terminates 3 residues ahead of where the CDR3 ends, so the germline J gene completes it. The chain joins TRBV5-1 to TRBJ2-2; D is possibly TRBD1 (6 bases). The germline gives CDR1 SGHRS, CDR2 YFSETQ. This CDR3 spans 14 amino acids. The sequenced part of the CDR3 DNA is TGCGCCAGCAGCTTAGGGGGACCAAATGAAAAG. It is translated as CASSLGGPNEK. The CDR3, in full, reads CASSLGGPNEKLFF.

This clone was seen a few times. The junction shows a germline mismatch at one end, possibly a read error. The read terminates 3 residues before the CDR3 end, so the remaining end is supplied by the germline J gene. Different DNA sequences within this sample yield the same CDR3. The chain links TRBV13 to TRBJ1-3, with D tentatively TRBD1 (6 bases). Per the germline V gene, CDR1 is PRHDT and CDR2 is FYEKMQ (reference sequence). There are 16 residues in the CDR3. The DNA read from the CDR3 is TGTGCCAGCAGCTTAGAGGGACACGGTAAAGGAAACACG. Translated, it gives CASSLEGHGKGNT. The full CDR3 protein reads CASSLEGHGKGNTIYF.

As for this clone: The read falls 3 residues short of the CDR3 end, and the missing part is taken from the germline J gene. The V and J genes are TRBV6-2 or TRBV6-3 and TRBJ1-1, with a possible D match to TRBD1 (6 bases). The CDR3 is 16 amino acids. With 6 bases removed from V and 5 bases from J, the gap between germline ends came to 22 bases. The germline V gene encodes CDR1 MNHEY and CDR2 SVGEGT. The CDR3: CASRLQGFLVGTEAFF. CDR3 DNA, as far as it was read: TGTGCCAGCAGACTCCAGGGGTTCTTAGTCGGTACTGAA.

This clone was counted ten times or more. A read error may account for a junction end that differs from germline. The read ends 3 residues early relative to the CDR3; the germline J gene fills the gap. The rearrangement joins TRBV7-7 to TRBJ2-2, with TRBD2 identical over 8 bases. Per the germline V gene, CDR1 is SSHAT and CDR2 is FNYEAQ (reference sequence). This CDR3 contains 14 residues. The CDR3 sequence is CASSLSGSAGELFF. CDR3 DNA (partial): TGTGCTAGCAGCTTGAGCGGGAGTGCCGGGGAG.

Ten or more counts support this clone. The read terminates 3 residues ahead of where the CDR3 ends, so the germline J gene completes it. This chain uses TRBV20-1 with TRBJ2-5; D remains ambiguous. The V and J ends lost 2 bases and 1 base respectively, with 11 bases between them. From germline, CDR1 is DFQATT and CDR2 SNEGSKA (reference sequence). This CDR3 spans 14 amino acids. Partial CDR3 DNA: TGCAGTGCTAGATTTGAGGCCTCCCAAGAGACC. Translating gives CSARFEASQET. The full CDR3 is CSARFEASQETQYF.

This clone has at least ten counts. The covered CDR3 bases are TGTGCCAGCAGTTACGCGACAGGTAACACTGAA. This codes for CASSYATGNTE. In full, the CDR3 reads CASSYATGNTEAFF. The gene calls are TRBV6-2 or TRBV6-3 and TRBJ1-1, with D maybe TRBD1 (6 bases). The CDR3 end is not reached by the read, which stops 3 residues before it; the germline J gene fills it in. Trimming left V 2 bases short and J 2 bases short, with 9 bases between. This CDR3 spans 14 amino acids. Germline CDR1 reads MNHEY; CDR2 reads SVGEGT.

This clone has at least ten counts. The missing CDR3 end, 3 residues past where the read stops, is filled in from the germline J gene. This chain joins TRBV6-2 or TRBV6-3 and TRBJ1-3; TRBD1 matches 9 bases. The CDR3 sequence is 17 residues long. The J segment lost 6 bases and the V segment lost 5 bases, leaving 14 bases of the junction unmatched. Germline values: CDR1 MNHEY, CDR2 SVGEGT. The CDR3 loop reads CASSHRYRGPLVNTIYF. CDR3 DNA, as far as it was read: TGTGCCAGCAGTCACCGCTACAGGGGGCCCTTAGTAAACACC.

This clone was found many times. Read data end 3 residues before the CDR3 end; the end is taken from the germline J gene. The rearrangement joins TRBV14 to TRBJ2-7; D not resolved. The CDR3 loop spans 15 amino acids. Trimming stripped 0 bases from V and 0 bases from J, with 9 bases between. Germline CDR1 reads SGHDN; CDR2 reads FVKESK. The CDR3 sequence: CASSQDPPYSYEQYF. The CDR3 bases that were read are TGTGCCAGCAGCCAAGACCCCCCTTACTCCTACGAG. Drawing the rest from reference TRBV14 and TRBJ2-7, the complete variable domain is EAGVTQFPSHSVIEKGQTVTLRCDPISGHDNLYWYRRVMGKEIKFLLHFVKESKQDESGMPNNRFLAERTGGTYSTLKVQPAELEDSGVYFCASSQDPPYSYEQYFGPGTRLTVT.

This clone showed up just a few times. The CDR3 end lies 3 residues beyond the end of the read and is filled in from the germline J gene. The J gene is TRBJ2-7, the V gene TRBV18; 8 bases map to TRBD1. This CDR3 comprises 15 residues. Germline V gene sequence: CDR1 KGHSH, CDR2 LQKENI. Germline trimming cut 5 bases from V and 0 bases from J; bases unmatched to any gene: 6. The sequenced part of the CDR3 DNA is TGTGCCAGCTCAGCCGGGACAGGTTACTCCTACGAG. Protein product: CASSAGTGYSYE. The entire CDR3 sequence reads CASSAGTGYSYEQYF.

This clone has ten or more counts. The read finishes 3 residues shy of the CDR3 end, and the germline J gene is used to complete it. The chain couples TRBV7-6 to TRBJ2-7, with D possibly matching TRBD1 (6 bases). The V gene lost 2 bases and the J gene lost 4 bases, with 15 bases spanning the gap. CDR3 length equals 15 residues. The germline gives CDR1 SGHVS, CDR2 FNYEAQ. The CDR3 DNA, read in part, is TGTGCCAGCAGCTTAAGTCCAGAGCAGGGGTACGAG. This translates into CASSLSPEQGYE. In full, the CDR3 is CASSLSPEQGYEQYF.

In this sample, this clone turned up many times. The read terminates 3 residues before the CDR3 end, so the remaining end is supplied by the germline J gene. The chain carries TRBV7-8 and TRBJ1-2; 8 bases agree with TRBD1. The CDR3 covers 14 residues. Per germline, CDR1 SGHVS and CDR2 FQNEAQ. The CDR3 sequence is CASSQRQGIGGYTF. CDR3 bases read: TGTGCCAGCAGCCAGAGACAGGGGATTGGGGGC.

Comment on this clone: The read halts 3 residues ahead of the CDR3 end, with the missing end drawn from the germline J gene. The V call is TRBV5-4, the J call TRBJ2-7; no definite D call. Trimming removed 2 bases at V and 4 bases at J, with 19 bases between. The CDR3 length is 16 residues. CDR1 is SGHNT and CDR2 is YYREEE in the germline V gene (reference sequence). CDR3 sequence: CASSFGHPLNNYEQYF. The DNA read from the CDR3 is TGTGCCAGCAGCTTTGGCCACCCCTTGAACAATTACGAG. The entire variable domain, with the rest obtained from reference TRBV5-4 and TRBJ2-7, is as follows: ETGVTQSPTHLIKTRGQQVTLRCSSQSGHNTVSWYQQALGQGPQFIFQYYREEENGRGNFPPRFSGLQFPNYSSELNVNALELDDSALYLCASSFGHPLNNYEQYFGPGTRLTVT.

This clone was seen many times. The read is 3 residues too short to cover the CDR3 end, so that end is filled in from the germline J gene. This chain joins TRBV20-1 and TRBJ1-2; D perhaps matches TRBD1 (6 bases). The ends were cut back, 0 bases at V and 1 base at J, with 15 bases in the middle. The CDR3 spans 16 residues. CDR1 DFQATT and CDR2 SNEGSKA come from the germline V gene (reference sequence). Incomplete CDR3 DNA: TGCAGTGCTAGAGATCATGGGACAACTGATAACTATGGC. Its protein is CSARDHGTTDNYG. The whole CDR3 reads CSARDHGTTDNYGYTF.

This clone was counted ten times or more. The covered CDR3 bases are TGTGCCAGCAGTACGGGGGGCACCGGGGAG. Amino acids: CASSTGGTGE. The whole CDR3 region reads CASSTGGTGELFF. This chain uses TRBV6-2 or TRBV6-3 with TRBJ2-2; 7 bases agree with TRBD2. Read sequence stops 3 residues before the CDR3 end, and the germline J gene provides the missing end. The CDR3 length is 13 residues. Germline CDR1 MNHEY, CDR2 SVGEGT. The ends lost 5 bases at V and 4 bases at J; junction bases unmatched: 1.

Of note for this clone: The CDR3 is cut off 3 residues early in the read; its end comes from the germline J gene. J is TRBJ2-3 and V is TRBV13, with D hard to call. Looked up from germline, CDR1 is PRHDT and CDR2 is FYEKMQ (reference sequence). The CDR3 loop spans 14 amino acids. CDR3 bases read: TGTGCCAGCAGCTCATTTAGTGCGGAAGAGACG. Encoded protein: CASSSFSAEET. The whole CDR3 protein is CASSSFSAEETQYF. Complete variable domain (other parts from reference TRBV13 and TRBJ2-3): AAGVIQSPRHLIKEKRETATLKCYPIPRHDTVYWYQQGPGQDPQFLISFYEKMQSDKGSIPDRFSAQQFSDYHSELNMSSLELGDSALYFCASSSFSAEETQYFGPGTRLTVL.

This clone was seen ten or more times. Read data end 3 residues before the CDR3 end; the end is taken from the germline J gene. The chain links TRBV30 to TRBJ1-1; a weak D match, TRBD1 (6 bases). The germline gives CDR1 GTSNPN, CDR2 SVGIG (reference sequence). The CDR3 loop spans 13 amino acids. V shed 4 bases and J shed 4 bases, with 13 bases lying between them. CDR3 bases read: TGTGCCTGGAACCCAGGGGAGGGCACTGAA. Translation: CAWNPGEGTE. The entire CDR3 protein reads CAWNPGEGTEAFF.

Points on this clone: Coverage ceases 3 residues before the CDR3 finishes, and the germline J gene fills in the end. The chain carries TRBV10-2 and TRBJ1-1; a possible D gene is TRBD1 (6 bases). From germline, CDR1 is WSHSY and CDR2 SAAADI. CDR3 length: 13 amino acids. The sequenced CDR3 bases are TGCGCCAGCAGTGTCAATGAACAGGGCAAA. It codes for CASSVNEQGK. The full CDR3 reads CASSVNEQGKAFF.